These 9 T cell receptor beta chains originate from one sample sequenced in a study of shared clonotypes between healthy human individuals. Terminally differentiated effector memory CD45RA+ cells were excluded by CCR7 positive selection of CD45RO-negative cells. Profiled with immunoSEQ multiplex PCR; TCRdb holds only in-frame clones, not every one. The repertoire holds roughly 2.1 million clones, with about 93% as singletons. Sample: naive CD8+ T cells from PBMCs. The origin of the receptors is a man in his late teens or twenties in good health. Some clones in this sample may be carry-over from other donors' samples.

This clone was recorded only once. The V gene is TRBV7-7, the J gene TRBJ2-5; TRBD1 aligns across 9 bases. V shed 6 bases and J 1 base; nucleotides not matched to a gene: 3. CDR1 is SSHAT and CDR2 is FNYEAQ in the germline V gene (reference sequence). The CDR3 has 14 amino acids. The CDR3 DNA reads TGTGCCAGCAGTAACAGGGGGCCCCAAGAGACCCAGTACTTC. This codes for CASSNRGPQETQYF.

Details on this clone: Other DNA sequences in this sample translate to the same CDR3. The chain combines TRBV19 with TRBJ1-5; the D is unclear. V was pared by 6 bases and J by 2 bases, with 5 bases between. Per germline, CDR1 LNHDA and CDR2 SQIVND (reference sequence). The CDR3 is 12 residues long. The CDR3, as DNA: TGTGCCAGTAGGGGTGGCAATCAGCCCCAGCATTTT. Translated, it gives CASRGGNQPQHF.

This chain links TRBV21-1 with TRBJ2-7; the table's D call of TRBD1 was not tested on the DNA. TRBV21-1 is an annotated pseudogene. This CDR3 comprises 17 residues. As DNA, the CDR3 is TGTGCCAGCAGCAAAGCATCAGGCTCTAAGAGCTCCTACGAGCAGTACTTC. Encoded protein: CASSKASGSKSSYEQYF.

This clone has only one observation. The rearrangement uses TRBV7-7 and TRBJ2-7; 8 bases align to TRBD1. The CDR3 sequence is 20 residues long. CDR1 is SSHAT, CDR2 FNYEAQ, per germline (reference sequence). The V gene end was trimmed by 1 base and the J gene end by 1 base; junction bases not matched to a gene: 18. The CDR3 loop reads CASSLVGIQDRGLLSYEQYF. The CDR3 DNA follows: TGTGCCAGCAGCTTAGTGGGTATTCAAGACAGGGGCCTTTTATCCTACGAGCAGTACTTC.

Concerning this clone itself: Other DNA sequences from this sample encode an identical CDR3 as well. This chain joins TRBV11-2 and TRBJ2-7, with unresolved D. This CDR3 has 11 residues. Trimming pared 0 bases from V and 3 bases from J, leaving 0 bases between. Germline V gene lookup returns CDR1 SGHAT and CDR2 FQNNGV. CDR3 amino acids: CASSLDYEQYF. CDR3 DNA: TGTGCCAGCAGCTTAGACTACGAGCAGTACTTC.

V usage is TRBV2 and J usage is TRBJ2-5, with a weak D call TRBD2 (5 bases). Germline V gene lookup returns CDR1 SNHLY and CDR2 FYNNEI. V was pared by 4 bases and J by 1 base, with 25 bases between. The CDR3 runs 19 residues. CDR3 residues: CASSGVELDSLAPQETQYF. CDR3 nucleotides: TGTGCCAGCAGTGGGGTAGAACTAGATTCCCTGGCTCCCCAAGAGACCCAGTACTTC.

The chain carries TRBV10-3 and TRBJ2-3, with 14 bases identical to TRBD2. Germline CDR1 reads ENHRY; CDR2 reads SYGVKD. V was pared by 7 bases and J by 1 base, with 4 bases of the junction left unmatched. There are 16 residues in the CDR3. This CDR3 reads CAITGTSGSGTDTQYF. CDR3 DNA: TGTGCCATCACCGGGACTAGCGGGAGTGGCACAGATACGCAGTATTTT.

The V and J genes are TRBV28 and TRBJ1-4; a possible D gene is TRBD1 (6 bases). Germline assignment: CDR1 MDHEN and CDR2 SYDVKM. The germline V and J ends were trimmed by 3 bases and 7 bases, with 9 bases remaining between them. CDR3 size: 13 residues. The CDR3 region is CASSLGAIEKLFF. Written as DNA, the CDR3 is TGTGCCAGCAGTTTGGGGGCAATTGAAAAACTGTTTTTT.

The chain recombines TRBV10-1 with TRBJ2-2; 12 bases line up with TRBD2. The CDR3 consists of 17 residues. Germline V CDR1 and CDR2: WNHNN, SYGVQD (reference sequence). V was pared by 3 bases and J by 8 bases, with 10 bases of the junction left unmatched. CDR3 region: CASSERLAGGPSGELFF. CDR3 coding DNA: TGCGCCAGCAGTGAACGGCTAGCGGGAGGGCCCTCGGGGGAGCTGTTTTTT.